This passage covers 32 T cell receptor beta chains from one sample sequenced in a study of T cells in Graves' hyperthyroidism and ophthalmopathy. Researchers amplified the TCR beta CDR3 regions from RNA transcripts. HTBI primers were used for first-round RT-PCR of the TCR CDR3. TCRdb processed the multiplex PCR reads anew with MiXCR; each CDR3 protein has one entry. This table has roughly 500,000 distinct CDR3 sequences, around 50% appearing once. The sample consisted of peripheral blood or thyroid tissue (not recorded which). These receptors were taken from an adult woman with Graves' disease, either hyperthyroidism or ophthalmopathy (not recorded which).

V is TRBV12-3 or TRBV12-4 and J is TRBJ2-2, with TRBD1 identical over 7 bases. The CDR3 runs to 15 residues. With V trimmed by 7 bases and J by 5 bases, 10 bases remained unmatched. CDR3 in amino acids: CASTPLDRATGELFF. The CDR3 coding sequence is TGTGCCAGCACCCCTTTAGACAGGGCGACCGGGGAGCTGTTTTTT.

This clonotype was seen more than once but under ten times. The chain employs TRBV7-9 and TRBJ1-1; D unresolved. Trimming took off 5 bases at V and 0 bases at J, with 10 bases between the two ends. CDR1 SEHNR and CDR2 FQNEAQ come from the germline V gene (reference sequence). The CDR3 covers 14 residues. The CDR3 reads CASSTKTVNTEAFF. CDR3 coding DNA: TGTGCCAGCAGCACGAAGACCGTGAACACTGAAGCTTTCTTT.

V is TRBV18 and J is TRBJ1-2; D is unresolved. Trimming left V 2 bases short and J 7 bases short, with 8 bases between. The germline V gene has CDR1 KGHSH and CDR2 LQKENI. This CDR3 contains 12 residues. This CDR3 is CASSPSLSGYTF. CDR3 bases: TGTGCCAGCTCACCATCTTTGAGTGGCTACACCTTC.

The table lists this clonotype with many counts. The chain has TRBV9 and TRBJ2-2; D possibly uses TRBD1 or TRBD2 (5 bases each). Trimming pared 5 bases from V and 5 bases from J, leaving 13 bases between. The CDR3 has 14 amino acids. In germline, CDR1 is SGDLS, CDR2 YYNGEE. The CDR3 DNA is TGTGCCAGCAGGACCGGGACGTCTACCGGGGAGCTGTTTTTT. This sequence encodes CASRTGTSTGELFF.

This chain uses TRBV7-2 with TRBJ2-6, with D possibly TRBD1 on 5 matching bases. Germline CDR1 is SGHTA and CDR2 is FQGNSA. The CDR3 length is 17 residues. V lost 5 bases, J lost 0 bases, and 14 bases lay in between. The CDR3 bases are TGTGCCAGCAGCCAGACAGCAGCCCGCTCTGGGGCCAACGTCCTGACTTTC. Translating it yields CASSQTAARSGANVLTF.

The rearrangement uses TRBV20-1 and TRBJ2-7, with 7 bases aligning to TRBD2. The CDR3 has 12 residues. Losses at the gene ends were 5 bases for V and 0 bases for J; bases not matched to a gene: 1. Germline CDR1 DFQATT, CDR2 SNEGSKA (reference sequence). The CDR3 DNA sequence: TGCAGTGCTCGGGACTACTCCTACGAGCAGTACTTC. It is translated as CSARDYSYEQYF.

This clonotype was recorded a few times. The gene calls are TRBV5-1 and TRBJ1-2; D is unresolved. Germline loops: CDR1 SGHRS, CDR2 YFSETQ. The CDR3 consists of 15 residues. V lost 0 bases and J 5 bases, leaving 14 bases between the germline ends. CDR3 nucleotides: TGCGCCAGCAGCTTGGAGGGTCAGGCCCTTTATGGCTACACCTTC. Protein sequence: CASSLEGQALYGYTF. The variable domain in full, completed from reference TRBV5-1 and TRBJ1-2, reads KAGVTQTPRYLIKTRGQQVTLSCSPISGHRSVSWYQQTPGQGLQFLFEYFSETQRNKGNFPGRFSGRQFSNSRSEMNVSTLELGDSALYLCASSLEGQALYGYTFGSGTRLTVV.

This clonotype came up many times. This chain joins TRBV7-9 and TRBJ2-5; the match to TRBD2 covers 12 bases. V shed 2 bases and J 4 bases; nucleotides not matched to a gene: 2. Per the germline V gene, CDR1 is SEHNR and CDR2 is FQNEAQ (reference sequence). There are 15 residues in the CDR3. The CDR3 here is CASSLLAGGGETQYF. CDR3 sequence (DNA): TGTGCCAGCAGCTTACTAGCGGGAGGGGGAGAGACCCAGTACTTC.

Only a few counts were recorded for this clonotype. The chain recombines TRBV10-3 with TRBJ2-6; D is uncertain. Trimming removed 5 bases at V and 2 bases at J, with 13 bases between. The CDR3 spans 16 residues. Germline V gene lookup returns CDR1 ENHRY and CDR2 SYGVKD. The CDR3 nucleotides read TGTGCCATCAGTCCTTCATCTGGGCCTGGGGCCAACGTCCTGACTTTC. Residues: CAISPSSGPGANVLTF.

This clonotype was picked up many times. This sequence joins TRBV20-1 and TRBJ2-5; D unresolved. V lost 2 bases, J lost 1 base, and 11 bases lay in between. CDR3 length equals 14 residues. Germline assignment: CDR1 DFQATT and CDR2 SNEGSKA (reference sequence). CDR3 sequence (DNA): TGCAGTGCTAGACCCAGCGTACGCCAAGAGACCCAGTACTTC. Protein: CSARPSVRQETQYF.

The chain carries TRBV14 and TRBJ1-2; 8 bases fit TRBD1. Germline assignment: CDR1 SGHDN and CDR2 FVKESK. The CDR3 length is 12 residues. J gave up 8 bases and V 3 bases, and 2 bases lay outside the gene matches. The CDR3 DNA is TGTGCCAGCAGCCACCGGACAGGGGGCTACACCTTC. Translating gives CASSHRTGGYTF.

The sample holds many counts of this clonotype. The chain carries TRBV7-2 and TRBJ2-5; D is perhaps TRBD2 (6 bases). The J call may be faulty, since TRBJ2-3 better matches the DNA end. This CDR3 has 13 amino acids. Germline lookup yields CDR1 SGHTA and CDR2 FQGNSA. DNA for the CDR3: TGTGCCAGCAGCACCCGGCTAGCGAATGCGCAGTATTTT. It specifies CASSTRLANAQYF.

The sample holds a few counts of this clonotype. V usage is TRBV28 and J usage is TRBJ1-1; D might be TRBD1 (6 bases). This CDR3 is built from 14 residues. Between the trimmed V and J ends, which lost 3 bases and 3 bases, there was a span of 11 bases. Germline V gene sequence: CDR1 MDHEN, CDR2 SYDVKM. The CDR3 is CASSFPHRDTEAFF. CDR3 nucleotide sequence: TGTGCCAGCAGTTTTCCCCACAGGGACACTGAAGCTTTCTTT.

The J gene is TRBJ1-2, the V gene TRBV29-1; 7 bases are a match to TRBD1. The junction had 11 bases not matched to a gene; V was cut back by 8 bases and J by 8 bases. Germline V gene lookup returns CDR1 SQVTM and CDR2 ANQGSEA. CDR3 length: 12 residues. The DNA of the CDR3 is TGCAGCTTGGAAGCAGGGGGTTACGGCTACACCTTC. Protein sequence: CSLEAGGYGYTF.

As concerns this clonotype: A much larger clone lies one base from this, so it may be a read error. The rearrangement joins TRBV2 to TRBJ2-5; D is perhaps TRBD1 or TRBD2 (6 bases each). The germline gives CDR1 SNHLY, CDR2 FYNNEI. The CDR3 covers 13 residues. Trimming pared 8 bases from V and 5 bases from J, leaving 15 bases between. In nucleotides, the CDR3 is TGTGCCAGCTCCCGGGGGCCTGAGGAGACCCAGTACTTC. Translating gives CASSRGPEETQYF.

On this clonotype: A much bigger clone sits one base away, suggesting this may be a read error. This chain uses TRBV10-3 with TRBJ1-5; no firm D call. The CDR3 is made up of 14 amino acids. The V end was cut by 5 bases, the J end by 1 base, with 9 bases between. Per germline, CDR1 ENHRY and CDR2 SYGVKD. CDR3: CAISYAESNQPQHF. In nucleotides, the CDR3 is TGTGCCATCAGTTACGCGGAGAGCAATCAGCCCCAGCATTTT.

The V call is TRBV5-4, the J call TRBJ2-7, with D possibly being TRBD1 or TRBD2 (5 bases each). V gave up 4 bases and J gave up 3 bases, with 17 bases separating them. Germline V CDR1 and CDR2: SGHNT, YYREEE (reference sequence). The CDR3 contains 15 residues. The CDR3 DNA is TGTGCCAGCAGCCTTCCGAGGGGCCCTCTCTACGAGCAGTACTTC. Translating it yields CASSLPRGPLYEQYF.

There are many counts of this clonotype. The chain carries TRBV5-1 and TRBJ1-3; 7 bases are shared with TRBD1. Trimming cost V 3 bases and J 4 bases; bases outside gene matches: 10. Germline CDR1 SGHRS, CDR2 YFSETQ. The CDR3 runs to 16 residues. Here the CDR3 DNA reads TGCGCCAGCAGCTCCAACCCGACAGGGAGCGGAAACACCATATATTTT. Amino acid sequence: CASSSNPTGSGNTIYF. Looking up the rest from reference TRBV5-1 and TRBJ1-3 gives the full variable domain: KAGVTQTPRYLIKTRGQQVTLSCSPISGHRSVSWYQQTPGQGLQFLFEYFSETQRNKGNFPGRFSGRQFSNSRSEMNVSTLELGDSALYLCASSSNPTGSGNTIYFGEGSWLTVV.

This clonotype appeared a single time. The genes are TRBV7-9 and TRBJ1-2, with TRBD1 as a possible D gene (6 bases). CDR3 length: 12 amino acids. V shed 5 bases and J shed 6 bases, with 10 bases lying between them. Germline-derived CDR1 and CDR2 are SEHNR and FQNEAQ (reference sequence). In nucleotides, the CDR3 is TGTGCCAGCAGCATACAGGGAAATGGCTACACCTTC. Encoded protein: CASSIQGNGYTF.

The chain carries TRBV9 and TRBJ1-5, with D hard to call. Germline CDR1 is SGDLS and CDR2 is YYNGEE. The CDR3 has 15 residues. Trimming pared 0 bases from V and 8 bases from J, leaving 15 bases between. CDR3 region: CASSVGHVGKEPQHF. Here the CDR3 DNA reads TGTGCCAGCAGCGTAGGGCACGTGGGGAAGGAGCCCCAGCATTTT. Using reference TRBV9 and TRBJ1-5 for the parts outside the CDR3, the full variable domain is DSGVTQTPKHLITATGQRVTLRCSPRSGDLSVYWYQQSLDQGLQFLIQYYNGEERAKGNILERFSAQQFPDLHSELNLSSLELGDSALYFCASSVGHVGKEPQHFGDGTRLSIL.

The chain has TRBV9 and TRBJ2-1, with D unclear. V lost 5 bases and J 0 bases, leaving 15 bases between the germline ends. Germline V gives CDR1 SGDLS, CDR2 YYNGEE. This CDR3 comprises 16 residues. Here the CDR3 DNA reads TGTGCCAGCAGTTCCCTACCAATCAGCTCCTACAATGAGCAGTTCTTC. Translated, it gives CASSSLPISSYNEQFF.

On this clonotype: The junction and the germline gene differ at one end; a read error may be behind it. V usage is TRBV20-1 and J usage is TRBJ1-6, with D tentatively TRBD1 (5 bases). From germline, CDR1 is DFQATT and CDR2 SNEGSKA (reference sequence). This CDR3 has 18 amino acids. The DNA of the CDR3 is TGTGCCACCAGTCGGGGCGGCGGTCTCAGCTCCTATAATTCACCCCTCCACTTT. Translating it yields CATSRGGGLSSYNSPLHF.

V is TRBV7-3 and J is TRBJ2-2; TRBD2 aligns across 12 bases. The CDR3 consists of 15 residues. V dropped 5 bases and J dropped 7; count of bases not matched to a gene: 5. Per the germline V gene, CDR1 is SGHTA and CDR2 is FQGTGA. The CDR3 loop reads CASSLAGGPNGELFF. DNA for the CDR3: TGTGCCAGCAGCCTAGCGGGAGGGCCTAACGGGGAGCTGTTTTTT. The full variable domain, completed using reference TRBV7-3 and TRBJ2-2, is GAGVSQTPSNKVTEKGKYVELRCDPISGHTALYWYRQSLGQGPEFLIYFQGTGAADDSGLPNDRFFAVRPEGSVSTLKIQRTERGDSAVYLCASSLAGGPNGELFFGEGSRLTVL.

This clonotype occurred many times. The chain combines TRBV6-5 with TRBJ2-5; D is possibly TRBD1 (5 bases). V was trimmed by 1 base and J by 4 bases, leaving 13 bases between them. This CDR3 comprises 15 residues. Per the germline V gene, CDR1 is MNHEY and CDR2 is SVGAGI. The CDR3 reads CASSYLAGSGETQYF. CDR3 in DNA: TGTGCCAGCAGTTACTTGGCAGGGTCGGGAGAGACCCAGTACTTC.

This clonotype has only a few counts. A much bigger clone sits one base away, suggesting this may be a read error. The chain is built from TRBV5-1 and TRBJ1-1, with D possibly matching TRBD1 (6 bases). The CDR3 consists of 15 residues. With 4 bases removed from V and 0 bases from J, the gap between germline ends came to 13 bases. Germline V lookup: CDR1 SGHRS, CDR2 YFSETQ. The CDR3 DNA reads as TGCGCCAGCAGCCTCTTCGACAGGCTGAACACTGAAGCTTTCTTT. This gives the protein CASSLFDRLNTEAFF.

DNA for the CDR3: TGCAGTGCCAGCAGCGTAGGTTCCCAGCCACAGCCCCAGCATTTT. This translates into CSASSVGSQPQPQHF. The V and J genes are TRBV20-1 and TRBJ1-5; no reliable D call. This CDR3 contains 15 residues. Deletions cut 6 bases from V and 7 bases from J, with 22 bases between. Germline CDR1 DFQATT, CDR2 SNEGSKA (reference sequence).

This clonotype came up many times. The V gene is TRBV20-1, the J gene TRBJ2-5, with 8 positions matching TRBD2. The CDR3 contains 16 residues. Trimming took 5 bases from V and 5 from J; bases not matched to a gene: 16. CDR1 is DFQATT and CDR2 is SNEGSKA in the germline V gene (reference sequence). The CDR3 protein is CSAGPLGSGREETQYF. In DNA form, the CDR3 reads TGCAGTGCTGGCCCCCTGGGGAGCGGGAGAGAGGAGACCCAGTACTTC.

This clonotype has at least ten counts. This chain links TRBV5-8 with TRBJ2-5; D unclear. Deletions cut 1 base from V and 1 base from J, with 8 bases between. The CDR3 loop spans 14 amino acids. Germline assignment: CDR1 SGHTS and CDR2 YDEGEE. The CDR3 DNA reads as TGTGCCAGCAGCTTGCCGGAGCGCCAAGAGACCCAGTACTTC. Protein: CASSLPERQETQYF.

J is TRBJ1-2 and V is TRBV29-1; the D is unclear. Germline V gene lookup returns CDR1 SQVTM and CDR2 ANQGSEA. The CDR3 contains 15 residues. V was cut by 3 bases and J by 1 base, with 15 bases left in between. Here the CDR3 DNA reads TGCAGCGTTGAGGCAACCCCCGGGATTAACTATGGCTACACCTTC. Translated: CSVEATPGINYGYTF.

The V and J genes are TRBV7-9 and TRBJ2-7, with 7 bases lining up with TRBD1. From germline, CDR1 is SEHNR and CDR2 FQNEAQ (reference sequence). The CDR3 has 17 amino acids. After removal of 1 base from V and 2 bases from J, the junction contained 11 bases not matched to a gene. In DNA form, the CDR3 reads TGTGCCAGCAGCTTAGAGGTCTGGGGGACAGAGACCTACGAGCAGTACTTC. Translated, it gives CASSLEVWGTETYEQYF.

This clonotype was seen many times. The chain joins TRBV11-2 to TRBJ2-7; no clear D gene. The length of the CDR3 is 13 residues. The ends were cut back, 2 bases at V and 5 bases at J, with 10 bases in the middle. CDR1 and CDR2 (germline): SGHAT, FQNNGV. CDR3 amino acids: CASSLSPKDEQYF. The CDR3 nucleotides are TGTGCCAGCAGCTTAAGCCCGAAGGACGAGCAGTACTTC.

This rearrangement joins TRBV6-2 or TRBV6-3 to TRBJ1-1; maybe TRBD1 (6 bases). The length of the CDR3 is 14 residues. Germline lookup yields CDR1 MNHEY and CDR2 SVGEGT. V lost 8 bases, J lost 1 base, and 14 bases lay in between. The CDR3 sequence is CASDRGQPNTEAFF. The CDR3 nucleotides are TGTGCCAGCGACCGTGGACAGCCGAACACTGAAGCTTTCTTT.